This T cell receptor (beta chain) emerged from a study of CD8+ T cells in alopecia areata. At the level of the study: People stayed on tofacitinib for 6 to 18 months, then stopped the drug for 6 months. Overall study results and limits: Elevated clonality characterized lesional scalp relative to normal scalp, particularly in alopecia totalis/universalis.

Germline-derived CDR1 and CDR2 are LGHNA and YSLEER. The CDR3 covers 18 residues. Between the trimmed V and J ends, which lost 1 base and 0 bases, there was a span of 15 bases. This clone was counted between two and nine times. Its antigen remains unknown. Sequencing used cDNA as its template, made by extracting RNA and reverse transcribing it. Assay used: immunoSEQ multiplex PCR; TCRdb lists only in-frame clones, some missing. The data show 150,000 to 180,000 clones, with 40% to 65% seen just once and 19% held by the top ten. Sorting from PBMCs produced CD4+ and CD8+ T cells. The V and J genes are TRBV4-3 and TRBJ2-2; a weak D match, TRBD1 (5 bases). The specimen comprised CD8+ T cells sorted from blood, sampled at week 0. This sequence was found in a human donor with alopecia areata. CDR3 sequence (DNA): TGCGCCAGCAGCCAAGCCCTAGACAGTTATACGAACACCGGGGAGCTGTTTTTT. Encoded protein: CASSQALDSYTNTGELFF.